Below are 9 T cell receptor beta chains sequenced from a single sample in a study of T cells in Graves' hyperthyroidism and ophthalmopathy. Researchers amplified the TCR beta CDR3 regions from RNA transcripts. First-round RT-PCR of the TCR CDR3 relied on the HTBI primer set. TCRdb re-derived calls from the multiplex PCR reads in MiXCR, one entry per CDR3 protein. The sample has about 770,000 distinct CDR3 sequences, over 15% seen once; the top ten hold around 17%. Material: blood. These receptors were taken from a woman in her forties or fifties with Graves' hyperthyroidism that later progressed to Graves' ophthalmopathy.

The chain recombines TRBV30 with TRBJ2-3, with D hard to call. V was cut by 5 bases and J by 0 bases, with 9 bases left in between. This CDR3 has 13 residues. Germline CDR1 reads GTSNPN; CDR2 reads SVGIG (reference sequence). The chain's CDR3 is CAWGTQSTDTQYF. CDR3 DNA: TGTGCCTGGGGCACCCAAAGCACAGATACGCAGTATTTT.

There are many counts of this clonotype. The V call is TRBV3-1, the J call TRBJ1-1; TRBD1 might be the D (6 bases). Germline assignment: CDR1 LGHDT and CDR2 YNNKEL (reference sequence). The CDR3 consists of 11 residues. Trimming left V 7 bases short and J 6 bases short, with 9 bases between. CDR3 DNA: TGTGCCAGCAAACAGGGCCCTGAAGCTTTCTTT. It specifies CASKQGPEAFF.

V is TRBV7-2 and J is TRBJ1-3; perhaps TRBD1 as D (5 bases). Germline V gives CDR1 SGHTA, CDR2 FQGNSA. The V gene lost 6 bases and the J gene lost 3 bases, with 18 bases spanning the gap. The CDR3 runs 16 residues. In DNA form, the CDR3 reads TGTGCCAGCAGTCCACACGGGGGGACCGATGGAAACACCATATATTTT. Translated, it gives CASSPHGGTDGNTIYF.

Many counts were recorded for this clonotype. The rearrangement joins TRBV30 to TRBJ1-3; no reliable D call. CDR1 is GTSNPN, CDR2 SVGIG, per germline (reference sequence). This CDR3 is built from 11 residues. Deletions cut 7 bases from V and 2 bases from J, with 6 bases between. The CDR3 sequence is CASDPGNTIYF. In DNA, the CDR3 is TGTGCCTCGGACCCTGGAAACACCATATATTTT.

This clonotype was seen repeatedly, ten times or more. This chain joins TRBV11-3 and TRBJ1-1; D gene unclear. CDR1 is SGHNT and CDR2 is YENEEA in the germline V gene. The CDR3 runs 13 residues. Trimming shortened V by 1 base and J by 3 bases, and 6 bases separated the two germline ends. CDR3 sequence reads: CASSLGQYTEAFF. The CDR3, as DNA: TGTGCCAGCAGCTTAGGGCAGTACACTGAAGCTTTCTTT.

The chain combines TRBV10-3 with TRBJ1-2; D might be TRBD1 (6 bases). Per germline, CDR1 ENHRY and CDR2 SYGVKD. This CDR3 has 14 amino acids. V was cut by 8 bases and J by 1 base, with 14 bases left in between. This CDR3 is CAIGWDTDNYGYTF. CDR3 DNA: TGTGCCATCGGATGGGACACCGATAACTATGGCTACACCTTC.

This clonotype showed up many times. V gene TRBV30 combines with J gene TRBJ1-6; D remains ambiguous. CDR3 length: 12 amino acids. Trimming shortened V by 3 bases and J by 11 bases, and 11 bases separated the two germline ends. Germline V gives CDR1 GTSNPN, CDR2 SVGIG (reference sequence). The CDR3 DNA reads as TGTGCCTGGAGGTCCCCTCGGGCACCCCTCCACTTT. It codes for CAWRSPRAPLHF.

CDR3 loop: CSVAESTGNEQYF. The DNA of the CDR3 is TGCAGCGTCGCCGAGTCGACGGGGAACGAGCAGTACTTC. The rearrangement links TRBV29-1 to TRBJ2-7; tentatively, D is TRBD2 (5 bases). From germline, CDR1 is SQVTM and CDR2 ANQGSEA. CDR3 length: 13 amino acids. V lost 6 bases to trimming and J lost 5 bases, with 17 bases between them.

The rearrangement uses TRBV6-1 and TRBJ2-7; 9 bases map to TRBD1. Trimming at V came to 5 bases and at J to 1 base, leaving 3 bases not matched to a gene. This CDR3 spans 14 amino acids. Germline CDR1 is MNHNS and CDR2 is SASEGT. Written as DNA, the CDR3 is TGTGCCAGCAGTACAGGGGGCTTTTCCTACGAGCAGTACTTC. It translates to CASSTGGFSYEQYF.